This TCR beta chain was recorded in a study of shared clonotypes between healthy human individuals. Authors' processing steps: There were no quality scores in the junction-only immunoSEQ sequences, so filtering differed. The assay was immunoSEQ multiplex PCR, and TCRdb's table has in-frame clones only and misses some. V and J calls and clone size follow that table, whereas D and trimming were derived from the DNA. The data hold about 2.3 million clones, with over 90% observed a single time. CDR1 and CDR2 from the germline V gene are KGHSH and LQKENI. The CDR3 is 18 residues long. V lost 4 bases and J lost 5; bases outside the gene matches: 14.

What was sequenced was naive CD4+ T cells from PBMCs. The subset was: CD45RA+ positively selected. This chain connects TRBV18 to TRBJ2-2; TRBD1 aligns across 9 bases. The receptor's source is a man younger than 35 in good health. Some clones in this sample may be carry-over from other donors' samples. The CDR3 spells CASSLLRQGVKMTGELFF. The CDR3 bases are TGTGCCAGCTCACTGCTGAGACAGGGGGTAAAGATGACCGGGGAGCTGTTTTTT.